The rows below give T cell receptor beta chains drawn from one sample of a study of CD4 T cells in relation to SARS-CoV-2 and coronaviruses. The method was immunoSEQ multiplex PCR; TCRdb's version includes in-frame clones alone and lacks a portion of them. The sample carries 15,000 to 20,000 clones, 82% recorded once. Their antigens remain unidentified. What was sequenced was CD4+ T cells from PBMCs, cultured in vitro. These receptors all stem from a human donor in good health. CDR3s leave out the opening cysteine and the closing phenylalanine or tryptophan.

v_gene | CDR3aa
TRBV25-1 | ASSGAGGSSTDTQY
TRBV5-6 | ASSWAGSSYNSPLH
TRBV9 | ASSSSTGSHEQY
TRBV6-5 | ASSYRPPYEQY
TRBV4-1 | ASSQGQGPNTEAF
TRBV7-2 | ASSPWTGRNTEAF
TRBV6-5 | ASSKRYGRGYT
TRBV5-1 | ASSLVASGTDTQY
TRBV18 | ASSPREARNTGELF
TRBV5-1 | ASSLAGTGTSGANVLT